A single sample is the source of the 30 T cell receptor beta chains below, sequenced in a study of early T cells in non-severe SARS-CoV-2 infection. A single record per CDR3 protein comes from TCRdb applying MiXCR to the 5' RACE reads. The sample has about 63,000 distinct CDR3 sequences, over 10% seen once; the top ten hold approximately 4.6%. Sequencing was done on a sample of whole blood. The receptors were sampled from an adult who was a healthcare worker with PCR-confirmed SARS-CoV-2 infection or an uninfected control (not recorded which).

This clonotype came up many times. The chain employs TRBV7-8 and TRBJ2-4; D possibly matches TRBD1 or TRBD2 (5 bases each). CDR1 is SGHVS and CDR2 is FQNEAQ in the germline V gene. This CDR3 is 18 amino acids long. Trimming shortened V by 0 bases and J by 13 bases, and 28 bases separated the two germline ends. CDR3 sequence (DNA): TGTGCCAGCAGCTTAGCACGGGTAGGCAGGGAGCCCCTAAAGGGGCAGTACTTC. Translation: CASSLARVGREPLKGQYF.

This clonotype was seen repeatedly, ten times or more. The chain employs TRBV12-3 or TRBV12-4 and TRBJ2-1, with 8 bases aligning to TRBD2. After removal of 3 bases from V and 8 bases from J, the junction contained 6 bases not matched to a gene. The CDR3 contains 14 residues. The CDR3 region has the DNA TGTGCCAGCAGTTTTCCGCGGGGGGTCGATGAGCAGTTCTTC. Its protein product is CASSFPRGVDEQFF.

The V and J genes are TRBV13 and TRBJ2-3; TRBD1 is a possible D gene (6 bases). Trimming pared 5 bases from V and 5 bases from J, leaving 8 bases between. The CDR3 is 12 amino acids. Germline V gene lookup returns CDR1 PRHDT and CDR2 FYEKMQ (reference sequence). The CDR3 nucleotides are TGTGCCAGCAGCCCAGGGGTAGATACGCAGTATTTT. Translating gives CASSPGVDTQYF. Based on the CDR3 plus reference TRBV13 and TRBJ2-3, the full variable domain is AAGVIQSPRHLIKEKRETATLKCYPIPRHDTVYWYQQGPGQDPQFLISFYEKMQSDKGSIPDRFSAQQFSDYHSELNMSSLELGDSALYFCASSPGVDTQYFGPGTRLTVL.

This clonotype has just a few counts. The chain carries TRBV20-1 and TRBJ2-1; 9 bases are a match to TRBD2. Trimming cost V 0 bases and J 5 bases; bases outside gene matches: 5. CDR1 is DFQATT and CDR2 is SNEGSKA in the germline V gene (reference sequence). This CDR3 is built from 15 residues. Written as DNA, the CDR3 is TGCAGTGCTAGAGATCCTAGCGGGGCTGACAATGAGCAGTTCTTC. Its protein product is CSARDPSGADNEQFF.

This clonotype was detected ten times or more. The rearrangement uses TRBV12-3 or TRBV12-4 and TRBJ2-7; maybe TRBD1 (5 bases). Deletions cut 7 bases from V and 5 bases from J, with 12 bases between. The CDR3 is made up of 12 amino acids. The CDR3 protein is CASNSGNNEQYF. The CDR3 DNA is TGTGCCAGCAACTCAGGGAACAACGAGCAGTACTTC.

This clonotype was seen many times. V usage is TRBV27 and J usage is TRBJ1-2, with a weak D call TRBD1 (5 bases). The CDR3 length is 11 residues. The germline gives CDR1 MNHEY, CDR2 SMNVEV (reference sequence). Trimming removed 8 bases at V and 2 bases at J, with 6 bases between. The CDR3 bases are TGTGCCAGCGGGACGAACTATGGCTACACCTTC. It specifies CASGTNYGYTF.

This clonotype was detected ten times or more. This sequence joins TRBV6-5 and TRBJ2-7; 8 bases align to TRBD2. The germline V gene encodes CDR1 MNHEY and CDR2 SVGAGI. This CDR3 is built from 15 residues. The V segment lost 6 bases and the J segment 0 bases; nucleotides outside the gene matches: 7. The CDR3 loop is CASSVSGGSSYEQYF. In DNA, the CDR3 is TGTGCCAGCAGCGTCAGCGGGGGCAGCTCCTACGAGCAGTACTTC.

This clonotype was seen at least ten times. V and J are TRBV6-2 or TRBV6-3 and TRBJ2-2; 11 bases map to TRBD2. CDR1 MNHEY and CDR2 SVGEGT come from the germline V gene. J lost 6 bases, V lost 6 bases, and 9 bases had no gene match. The CDR3 runs 16 residues. The CDR3 loop reads CASSPRGSGRAGELFF. The CDR3 coding sequence is TGTGCCAGCAGCCCCCGAGGTAGCGGGAGGGCCGGGGAGCTGTTTTTT.

This clonotype has more than one count but fewer than ten. The chain joins TRBV6-1 to TRBJ2-7; D ambiguous. This CDR3 is 13 amino acids long. Trimming took 2 bases from V and 1 from J, leaving 6 bases between them. CDR1 is MNHNS, CDR2 SASEGT, per germline. The CDR3 DNA reads as TGTGCCAGCAGTGAACAAGGGTCCTACGAGCAGTACTTC. As protein: CASSEQGSYEQYF.

The chain carries TRBV20-1 and TRBJ1-1; D not resolved. This CDR3 has 14 amino acids. V was cut by 2 bases and J by 5 bases, with 15 bases left in between. CDR1 is DFQATT, CDR2 SNEGSKA, per germline (reference sequence). In DNA, the CDR3 is TGCAGTGCTAGATCCCCTTTGGGCGGGACTGAAGCTTTCTTT. It specifies CSARSPLGGTEAFF.

This rearrangement joins TRBV6-5 to TRBJ2-2; 8 bases match TRBD1. Per the germline V gene, CDR1 is MNHEY and CDR2 is SVGAGI. The CDR3 consists of 20 residues. V trimming: 0 bases; J trimming: 1 base; junction bases outside the gene matches: 13. The CDR3: CASSYSRGQGAEGNTGELFF. The CDR3 coding sequence is TGTGCCAGCAGTTACTCACGTGGGCAGGGGGCAGAAGGGAACACCGGGGAGCTGTTTTTT.

The gene calls are TRBV15 and TRBJ2-3; 9 bases fit TRBD2. The CDR3 totals 17 residues. The V segment lost 1 base and the J segment 0 bases; nucleotides outside the gene matches: 5. Germline V gene sequence: CDR1 LNHNV, CDR2 YYDKDF (reference sequence). The CDR3 reads CATSRGALAGSTDTQYF. Written as DNA, the CDR3 is TGTGCCACCAGCAGAGGAGCTCTAGCGGGGAGCACAGATACGCAGTATTTT.

The chain links TRBV20-1 to TRBJ2-7; 9 bases align to TRBD2. V lost 6 bases and J lost 3; bases outside the gene matches: 6. The CDR3 is made up of 13 amino acids. Per the germline V gene, CDR1 is DFQATT and CDR2 is SNEGSKA (reference sequence). CDR3 sequence reads: CSAQHSGGYEQYF. CDR3 sequence (DNA): TGCAGTGCCCAACATAGCGGGGGCTACGAGCAGTACTTC.

The rearrangement uses TRBV3-1 and TRBJ1-4; D possibly corresponds to TRBD1 (5 bases). From germline, CDR1 is LGHDT and CDR2 YNNKEL (reference sequence). This CDR3 is built from 14 residues. Trimming left V 4 bases short and J 5 bases short, with 11 bases between. In DNA form, the CDR3 reads TGTGCCAGCAGCCCCCCCTGGGGGAATGAAAAACTGTTTTTT. Amino acids: CASSPPWGNEKLFF. Full variable domain (rest looked up from reference TRBV3-1 and TRBJ1-4): DTAVSQTPKYLVTQMGNDKSIKCEQNLGHDTMYWYKQDSKKFLKIMFSYNNKELIINETVPNRFSPKSPDKAHLNLHINSLELGDSAVYFCASSPPWGNEKLFFGSGTQLSVL.

The rearrangement links TRBV6-1 to TRBJ2-3, with D possibly called TRBD1 or TRBD2 (5 bases each). The CDR3 consists of 14 residues. V lost 7 bases, J lost 2 bases, and 13 bases lay in between. Germline V CDR1 and CDR2: MNHNS, SASEGT. CDR3 bases: TGTGCCAGCAACGAGGGGCCGTCCACAGATACGCAGTATTTT. Its translation: CASNEGPSTDTQYF.

This clonotype has just a few counts. The genes are TRBV5-6 and TRBJ1-1; 7 bases agree with TRBD1. Per germline, CDR1 SGHDT and CDR2 YYEEEE. The CDR3 spans 11 residues. V shed 4 bases and J 10 bases; nucleotides not matched to a gene: 4. CDR3 nucleotide sequence: TGTGCCAGCAGCAGACAGGGCCGAGCTTTCTTT. Amino acid sequence: CASSRQGRAFF.

V and J are TRBV20-1 and TRBJ1-1; D is undetermined. Trimming took 3 bases from V and 11 from J, leaving 13 bases between them. CDR1 is DFQATT, CDR2 SNEGSKA, per germline (reference sequence). The CDR3 is 11 residues long. CDR3 amino acids: CSASRQRWAFF. The CDR3 bases are TGCAGTGCTAGTCGCCAACGGTGGGCTTTCTTT.

V usage is TRBV13 and J usage is TRBJ2-2; the D is unclear. In germline, CDR1 is PRHDT, CDR2 FYEKMQ (reference sequence). This CDR3 spans 17 amino acids. The ends were cut back, 2 bases at V and 6 bases at J, with 19 bases in the middle. In DNA, the CDR3 is TGTGCCAGCAGCTTAATCAGCAAGCAGTTGGGGTCCGGGGAGCTGTTTTTT. This sequence encodes CASSLISKQLGSGELFF.

V gene TRBV29-1 combines with J gene TRBJ2-1; 8 bases map to TRBD2. CDR3 length equals 13 residues. CDR1 and CDR2 from the germline V gene are SQVTM and ANQGSEA. After removal of 7 bases from V and 3 bases from J, the junction contained 5 bases not matched to a gene. The CDR3 nucleotides are TGCAGCGAGCAAGCGGGGGACTACAATGAGCAGTTCTTC. Translation gives CSEQAGDYNEQFF.

This clonotype was counted many times. The chain has TRBV6-6 and TRBJ1-4; D not resolved. The V and J ends lost 6 bases and 6 bases respectively, with 14 bases between them. Germline V lookup: CDR1 MNHNY, CDR2 SVGAGI (reference sequence). This CDR3 region has 14 residues. Here the CDR3 reads CASSPGSGYEKLFF. In DNA, the CDR3 is TGTGCCAGCAGCCCGGGATCCGGTTATGAAAAACTGTTTTTT.

The sample holds one count of this clonotype. It may be a read error: a sequence one base away is much more abundant. The chain uses TRBV4-3 and TRBJ2-7; D is perhaps TRBD1 (6 bases). CDR3 size: 15 residues. Germline V CDR1 and CDR2: LGHNA, YSLEER. The CDR3 sequence: CASSQDRDNSYERYF. The DNA of the CDR3 is TGCGCCAGCAGCCAAGATCGGGACAACTCCTACGAGCGGTACTTC.

This clonotype was detected only a few times. The J gene is TRBJ2-5, the V gene TRBV7-6; D is unclear. The CDR3 has 12 residues. The germline V and J ends were trimmed by 4 bases and 5 bases, with 8 bases remaining between them. Looked up from germline, CDR1 is SGHVS and CDR2 is FNYEAQ. The CDR3 nucleotides are TGTGCCAGCAGCTCGGTGGGGGAGACCCAGTACTTC. Translation gives CASSSVGETQYF.

Ten or more counts support this clonotype. The rearrangement links TRBV20-1 to TRBJ2-3; TRBD2 aligns across 7 bases. The trim removed 3 bases at V and 1 base at J, leaving 4 bases unmatched. The CDR3 is 14 amino acids. CDR1 and CDR2 (germline): DFQATT, SNEGSKA (reference sequence). CDR3 sequence: CSASRGVRTDTQYF. CDR3 in DNA: TGCAGTGCTAGTCGGGGGGTCCGCACAGATACGCAGTATTTT.

The chain combines TRBV5-1 with TRBJ2-7, with D tentatively TRBD1 (6 bases). V shed 7 bases and J shed 0 bases, with 14 bases lying between them. Germline CDR1 SGHRS, CDR2 YFSETQ. The CDR3 extends over 14 amino acids. Written as DNA, the CDR3 is TGCGCCAGCGGTTCCGGGACACCCTCCTACGAGCAGTACTTC. This gives the protein CASGSGTPSYEQYF.

This clonotype was observed many times. V usage is TRBV2 and J usage is TRBJ1-5; tentative D call: TRBD1 (5 bases). Germline CDR1 reads SNHLY; CDR2 reads FYNNEI. The CDR3 is 20 residues long. The V gene lost 0 bases and the J gene lost 0 bases, with 21 bases spanning the gap. The CDR3 nucleotides are TGTGCCAGCAGTGAAGCGATTTCTGATCCCGGGACCGTTAGCAATCAGCCCCAGCATTTT. Translated: CASSEAISDPGTVSNQPQHF.

This clonotype showed up many times. The chain carries TRBV6-6 and TRBJ1-5, with 11 positions matching TRBD1. Germline CDR1 reads MNHNY; CDR2 reads SVGAGI (reference sequence). The CDR3 runs to 16 residues. V shed 5 bases, J shed 0 bases, and the junction held 3 bases outside the gene matches. The CDR3 here is CASSPGTGGSNQPQHF. The CDR3 DNA sequence: TGTGCCAGCAGTCCAGGGACAGGGGGTAGCAATCAGCCCCAGCATTTT.

This clonotype was counted at least ten times. The rearrangement links TRBV20-1 to TRBJ2-1; 8 nucleotides match TRBD2. The germline V gene encodes CDR1 DFQATT and CDR2 SNEGSKA (reference sequence). The ends lost 5 bases at V and 6 bases at J; junction bases unmatched: 6. The CDR3 spans 13 residues. CDR3 residues: CSAAGTRANEQFF. CDR3 sequence (DNA): TGCAGTGCTGCCGGGACTAGAGCCAATGAGCAGTTCTTC.

The sample holds many counts of this clonotype. The chain links TRBV5-1 to TRBJ2-3, with D perhaps matching TRBD2 (6 bases). CDR1 and CDR2 (germline): SGHRS, YFSETQ. This CDR3 has 15 residues. Trimming left V 0 bases short and J 2 bases short, with 10 bases between. The CDR3 region is CASSLVGGLTDTQYF. In DNA form, the CDR3 reads TGCGCCAGCAGCTTGGTGGGGGGTCTCACAGATACGCAGTATTTT.

In its sample, this clonotype was seen many times. The chain has TRBV2 and TRBJ1-6, with D possibly TRBD1 on 5 matching bases. The germline V gene has CDR1 SNHLY and CDR2 FYNNEI. V was pared by 4 bases and J by 8 bases, with 18 bases between. The CDR3 runs to 16 residues. The CDR3 coding sequence is TGTGCCAGCAGTGTGGTCCGGCAGGCGGGGCATTCACCCCTCCACTTT. This codes for CASSVVRQAGHSPLHF.

The chain links TRBV6-6 to TRBJ1-3, with a weak D call TRBD1 (6 bases). Germline lookup yields CDR1 MNHNY and CDR2 SVGAGI (reference sequence). Trimming took off 5 bases at V and 0 bases at J, with 11 bases between the two ends. CDR3 length: 15 amino acids. For the CDR3, the DNA is TGTGCCAGCAGTAGAGACAGGTCCTCTGGAAACACCATATATTTT. As protein: CASSRDRSSGNTIYF.